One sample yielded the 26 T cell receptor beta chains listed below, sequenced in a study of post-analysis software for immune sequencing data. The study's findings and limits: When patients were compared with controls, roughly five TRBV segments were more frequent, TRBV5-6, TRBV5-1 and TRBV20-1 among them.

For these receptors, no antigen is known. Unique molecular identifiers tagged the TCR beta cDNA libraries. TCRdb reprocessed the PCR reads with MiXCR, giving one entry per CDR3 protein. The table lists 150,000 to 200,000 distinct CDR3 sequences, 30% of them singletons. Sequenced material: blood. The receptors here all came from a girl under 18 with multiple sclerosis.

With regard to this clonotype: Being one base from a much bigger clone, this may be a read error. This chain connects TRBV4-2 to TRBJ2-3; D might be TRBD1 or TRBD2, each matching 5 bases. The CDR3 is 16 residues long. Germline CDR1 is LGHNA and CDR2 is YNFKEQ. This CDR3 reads CACSPAGTSRTDTQYF. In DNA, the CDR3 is TGTGCCTGCAGCCCAGCCGGGACGAGTCGCACAGATACGCAGTATTTT.

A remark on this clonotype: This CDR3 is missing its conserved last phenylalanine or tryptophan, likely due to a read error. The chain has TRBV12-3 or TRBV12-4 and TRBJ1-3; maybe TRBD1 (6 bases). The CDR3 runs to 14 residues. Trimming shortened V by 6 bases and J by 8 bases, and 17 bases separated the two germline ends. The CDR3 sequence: CASSLRGLGDTIYV. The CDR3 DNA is TGTGCCAGCAGCCTGAGGGGGTTGGGGGACACCATATATGTT.

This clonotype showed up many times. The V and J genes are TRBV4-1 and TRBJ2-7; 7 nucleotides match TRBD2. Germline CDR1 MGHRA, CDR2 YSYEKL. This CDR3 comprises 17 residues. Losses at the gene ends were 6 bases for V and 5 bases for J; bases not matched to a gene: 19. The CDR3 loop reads CASSPVVFAGVRHEQYF. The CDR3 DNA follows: TGCGCCAGCAGTCCAGTTGTCTTTGCGGGAGTCCGCCACGAGCAGTACTTC.

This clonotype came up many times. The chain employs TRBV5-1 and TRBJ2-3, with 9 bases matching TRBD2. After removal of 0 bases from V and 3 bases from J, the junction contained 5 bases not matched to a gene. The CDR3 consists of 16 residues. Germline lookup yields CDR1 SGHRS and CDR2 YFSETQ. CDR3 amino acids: CASSLELAGVTDTQYF. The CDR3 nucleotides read TGCGCCAGCAGCTTGGAATTAGCGGGAGTTACAGATACGCAGTATTTT.

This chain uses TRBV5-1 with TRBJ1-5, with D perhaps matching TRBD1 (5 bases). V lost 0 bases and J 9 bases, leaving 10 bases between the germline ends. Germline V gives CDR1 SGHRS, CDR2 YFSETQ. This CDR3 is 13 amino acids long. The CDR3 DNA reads TGCGCCAGCAGCTTGGAGTCCGGGGGGCCCCAGCATTTT. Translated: CASSLESGGPQHF.

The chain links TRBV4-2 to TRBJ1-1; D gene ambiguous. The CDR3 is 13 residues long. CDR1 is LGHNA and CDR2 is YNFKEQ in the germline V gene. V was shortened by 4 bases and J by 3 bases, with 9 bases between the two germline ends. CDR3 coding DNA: TGTGCCAGCAGCCGAATGGAGCACACTGAAGCTTTCTTT. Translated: CASSRMEHTEAFF.

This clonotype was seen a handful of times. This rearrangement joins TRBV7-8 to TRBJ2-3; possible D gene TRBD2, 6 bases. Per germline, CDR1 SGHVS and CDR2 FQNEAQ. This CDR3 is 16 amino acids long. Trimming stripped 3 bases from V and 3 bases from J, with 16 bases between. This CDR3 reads CASSLTSPGGTDTQYF. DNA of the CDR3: TGTGCCAGCAGCTTGACTAGTCCAGGAGGAACAGATACGCAGTATTTT.

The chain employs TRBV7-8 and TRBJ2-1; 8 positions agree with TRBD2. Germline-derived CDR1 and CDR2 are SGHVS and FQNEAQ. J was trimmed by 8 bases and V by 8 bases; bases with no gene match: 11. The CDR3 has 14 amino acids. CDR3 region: CASCVRTSSYEQFF. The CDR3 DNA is TGTGCCAGCTGCGTTAGGACTAGCAGTTATGAGCAGTTCTTC.

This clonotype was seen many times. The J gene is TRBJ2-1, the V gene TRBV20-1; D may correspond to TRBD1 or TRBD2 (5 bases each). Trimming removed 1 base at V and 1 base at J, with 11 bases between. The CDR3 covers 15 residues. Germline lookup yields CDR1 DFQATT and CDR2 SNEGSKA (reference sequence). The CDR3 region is CSARVPGSSYNEQFF. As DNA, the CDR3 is TGCAGTGCTAGAGTTCCAGGGAGTTCCTACAATGAGCAGTTCTTC.

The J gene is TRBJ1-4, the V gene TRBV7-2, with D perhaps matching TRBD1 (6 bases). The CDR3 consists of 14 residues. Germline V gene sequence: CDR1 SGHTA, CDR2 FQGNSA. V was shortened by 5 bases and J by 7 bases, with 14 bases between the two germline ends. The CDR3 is CASSDTGSGEKLFF. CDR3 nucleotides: TGTGCCAGCAGCGACACAGGGAGTGGTGAAAAACTGTTTTTT.

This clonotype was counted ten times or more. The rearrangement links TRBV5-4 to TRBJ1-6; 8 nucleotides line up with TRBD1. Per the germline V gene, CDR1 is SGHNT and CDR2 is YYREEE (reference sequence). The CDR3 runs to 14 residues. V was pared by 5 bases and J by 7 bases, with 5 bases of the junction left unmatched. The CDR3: CASSTGTGNSPLHF. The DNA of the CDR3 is TGTGCCAGCAGTACCGGGACAGGCAATTCACCCCTCCACTTT.

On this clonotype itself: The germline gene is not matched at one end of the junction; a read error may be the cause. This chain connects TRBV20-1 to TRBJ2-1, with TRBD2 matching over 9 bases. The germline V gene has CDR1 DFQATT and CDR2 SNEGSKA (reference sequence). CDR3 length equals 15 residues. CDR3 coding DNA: TGCAGTGCCCCCTCAGGCGGGAGGGGGTTTAATGTGCAGTTCTTC. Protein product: CSAPSGGRGFNVQFF.

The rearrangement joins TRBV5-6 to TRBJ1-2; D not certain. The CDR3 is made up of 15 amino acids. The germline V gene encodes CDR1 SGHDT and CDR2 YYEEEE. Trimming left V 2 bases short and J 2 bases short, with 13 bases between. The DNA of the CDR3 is TGTGCCAGCAGCTTTTTCGGGAAAGGAAACTATGGCTACACCTTC. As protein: CASSFFGKGNYGYTF.

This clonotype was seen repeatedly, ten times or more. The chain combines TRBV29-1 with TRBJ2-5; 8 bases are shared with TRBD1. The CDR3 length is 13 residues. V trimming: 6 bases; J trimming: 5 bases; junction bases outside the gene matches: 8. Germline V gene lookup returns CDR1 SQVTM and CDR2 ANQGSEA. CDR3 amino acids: CSVATGVGETQYF. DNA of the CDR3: TGCAGCGTCGCGACAGGGGTGGGCGAGACCCAGTACTTC. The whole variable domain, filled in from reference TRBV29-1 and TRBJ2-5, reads SAVISQKPSRDICQRGTSLTIQCQVDSQVTMMFWYRQQPGQSLTLIATANQGSEATYESGFVIDKFPISRPNLTFSTLTVSNMSPEDSSIYLCSVATGVGETQYFGPGTRLLVL.

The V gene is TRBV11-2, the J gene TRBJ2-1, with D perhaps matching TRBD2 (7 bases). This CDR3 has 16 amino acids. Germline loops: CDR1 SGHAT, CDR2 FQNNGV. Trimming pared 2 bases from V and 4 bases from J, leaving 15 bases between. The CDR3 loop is CASSLRDGGTYNEQFF. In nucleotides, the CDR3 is TGTGCCAGCAGCTTACGGGACGGGGGGACATACAATGAGCAGTTCTTC.

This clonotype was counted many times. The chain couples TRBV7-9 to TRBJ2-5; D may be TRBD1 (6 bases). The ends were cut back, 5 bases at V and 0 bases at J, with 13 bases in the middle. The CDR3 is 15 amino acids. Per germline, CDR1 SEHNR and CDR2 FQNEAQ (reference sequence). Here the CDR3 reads CASSPAGAYQETQYF. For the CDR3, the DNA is TGTGCCAGCAGCCCGGCAGGGGCGTACCAAGAGACCCAGTACTTC.

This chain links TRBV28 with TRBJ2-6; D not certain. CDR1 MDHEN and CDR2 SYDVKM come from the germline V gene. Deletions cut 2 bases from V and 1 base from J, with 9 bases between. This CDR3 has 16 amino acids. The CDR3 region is CASSLGGVSGANVLTF. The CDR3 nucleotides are TGTGCCAGCAGTTTAGGTGGGGTATCTGGGGCCAACGTCCTGACTTTC.

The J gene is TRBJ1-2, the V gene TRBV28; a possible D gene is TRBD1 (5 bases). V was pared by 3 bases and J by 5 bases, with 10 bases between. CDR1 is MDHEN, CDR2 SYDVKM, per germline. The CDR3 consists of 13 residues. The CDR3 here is CASSLRGLYGYTF. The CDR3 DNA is TGTGCCAGCAGTTTGAGGGGACTTTATGGCTACACCTTC.

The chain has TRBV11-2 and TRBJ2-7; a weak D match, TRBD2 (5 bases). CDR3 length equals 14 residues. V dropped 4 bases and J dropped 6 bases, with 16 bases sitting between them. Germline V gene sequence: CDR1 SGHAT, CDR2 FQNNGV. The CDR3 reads CASSSTKRTAEQYF. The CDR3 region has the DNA TGTGCCAGCAGCTCTACAAAGCGGACGGCCGAGCAGTACTTC.

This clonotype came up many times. The CDR3: CAPDPAEPQGEQYF. In nucleotides, the CDR3 is TGTGCCCCCGATCCCGCAGAACCTCAGGGGGAGCAGTACTTC. The chain joins TRBV7-2 to TRBJ2-7; D might be TRBD1 (6 bases). Germline V CDR1 and CDR2: SGHTA, FQGNSA. There are 14 residues in the CDR3. V lost 11 bases, J lost 7 bases, and 24 bases lay in between.

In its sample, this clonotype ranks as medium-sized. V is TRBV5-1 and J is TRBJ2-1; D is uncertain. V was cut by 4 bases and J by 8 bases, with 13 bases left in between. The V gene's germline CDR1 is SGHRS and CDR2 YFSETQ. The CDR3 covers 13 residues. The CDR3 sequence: CASSPGRVDEQFF. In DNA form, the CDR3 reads TGCGCCAGCAGCCCCGGACGCGTGGATGAGCAGTTCTTC.

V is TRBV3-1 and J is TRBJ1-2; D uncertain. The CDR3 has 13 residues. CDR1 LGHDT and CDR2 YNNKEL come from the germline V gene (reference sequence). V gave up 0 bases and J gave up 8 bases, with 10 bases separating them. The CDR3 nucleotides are TGTGCCAGCAGCCAAGATCCCGTGGGAGGCTACACCTTC. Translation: CASSQDPVGGYTF.

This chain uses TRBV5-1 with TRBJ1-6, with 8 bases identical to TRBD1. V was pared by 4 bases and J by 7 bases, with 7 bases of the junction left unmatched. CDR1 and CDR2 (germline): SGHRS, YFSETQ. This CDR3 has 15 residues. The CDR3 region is CASSGTGGVNSPLHF. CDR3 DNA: TGCGCCAGCAGCGGTACAGGGGGAGTAAATTCACCCCTCCACTTT.

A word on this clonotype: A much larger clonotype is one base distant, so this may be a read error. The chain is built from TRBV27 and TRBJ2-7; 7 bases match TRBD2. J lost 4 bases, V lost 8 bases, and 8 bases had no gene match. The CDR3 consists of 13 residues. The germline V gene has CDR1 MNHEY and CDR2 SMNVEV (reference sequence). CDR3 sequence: CASARHGGYEQYF. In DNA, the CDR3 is TGTGCCAGCGCTCGACACGGGGGGTACGAGCAGTACTTC.

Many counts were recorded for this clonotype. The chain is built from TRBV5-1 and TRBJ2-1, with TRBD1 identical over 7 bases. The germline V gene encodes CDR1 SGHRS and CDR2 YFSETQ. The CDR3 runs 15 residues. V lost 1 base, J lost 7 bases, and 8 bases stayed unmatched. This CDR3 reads CASSLYGPGGNEQFF. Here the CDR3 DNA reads TGCGCCAGCAGCTTGTACGGGCCAGGGGGAAATGAGCAGTTCTTC.

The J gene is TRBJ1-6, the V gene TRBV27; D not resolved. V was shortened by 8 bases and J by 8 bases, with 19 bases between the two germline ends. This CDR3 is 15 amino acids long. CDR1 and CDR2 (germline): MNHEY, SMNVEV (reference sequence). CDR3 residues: CASCPLPQADSPLHF. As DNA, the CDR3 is TGTGCCAGCTGCCCCTTGCCCCAGGCGGATTCACCCCTCCACTTT.